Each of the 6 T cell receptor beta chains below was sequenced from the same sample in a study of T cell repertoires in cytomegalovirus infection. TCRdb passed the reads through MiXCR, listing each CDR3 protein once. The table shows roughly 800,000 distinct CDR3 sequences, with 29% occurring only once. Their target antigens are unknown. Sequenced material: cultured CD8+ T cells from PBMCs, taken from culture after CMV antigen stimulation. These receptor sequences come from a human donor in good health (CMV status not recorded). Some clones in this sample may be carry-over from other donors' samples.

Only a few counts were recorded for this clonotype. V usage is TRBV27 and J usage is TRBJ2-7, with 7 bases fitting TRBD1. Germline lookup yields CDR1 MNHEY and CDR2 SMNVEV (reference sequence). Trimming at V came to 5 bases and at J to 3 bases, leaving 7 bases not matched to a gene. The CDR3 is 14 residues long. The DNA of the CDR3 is TGTGCCAGCAGTCCCACAGGGGTTGGCTACGAGCAGTACTTC. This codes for CASSPTGVGYEQYF.

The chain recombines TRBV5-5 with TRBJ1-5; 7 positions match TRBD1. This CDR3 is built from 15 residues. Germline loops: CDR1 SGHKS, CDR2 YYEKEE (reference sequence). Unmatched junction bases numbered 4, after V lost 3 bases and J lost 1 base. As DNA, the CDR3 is TGTGCCAGCAGCTCACAGGGGAAGAGCAATCAGCCCCAGCATTTT. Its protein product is CASSSQGKSNQPQHF.

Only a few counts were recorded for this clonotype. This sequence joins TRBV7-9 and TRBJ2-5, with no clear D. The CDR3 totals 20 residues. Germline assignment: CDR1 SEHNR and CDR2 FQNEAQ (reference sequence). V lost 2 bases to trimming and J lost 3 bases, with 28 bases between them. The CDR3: CASSLIAFRLVRESEETQYF. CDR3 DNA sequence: TGTGCCAGCAGCTTAATAGCATTTCGGCTAGTCCGCGAGAGTGAAGAGACCCAGTACTTC.

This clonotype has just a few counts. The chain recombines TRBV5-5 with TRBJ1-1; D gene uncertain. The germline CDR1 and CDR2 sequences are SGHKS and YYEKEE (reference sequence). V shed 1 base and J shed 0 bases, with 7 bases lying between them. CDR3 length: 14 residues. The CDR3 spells CASSLRVMNTEAFF. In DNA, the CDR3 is TGTGCCAGCAGCTTGAGGGTAATGAACACTGAAGCTTTCTTT.

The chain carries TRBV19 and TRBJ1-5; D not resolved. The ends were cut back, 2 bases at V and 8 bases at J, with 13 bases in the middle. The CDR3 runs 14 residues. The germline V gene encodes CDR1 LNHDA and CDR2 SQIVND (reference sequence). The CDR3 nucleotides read TGTGCCAGTAGTATATTGTCGGCTGTAAAGCCCCAGCATTTT. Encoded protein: CASSILSAVKPQHF.

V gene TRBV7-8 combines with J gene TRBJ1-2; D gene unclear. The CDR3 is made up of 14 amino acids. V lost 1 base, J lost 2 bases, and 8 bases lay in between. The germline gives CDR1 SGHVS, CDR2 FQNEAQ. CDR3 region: CASSLERVNYGYTF. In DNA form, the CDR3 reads TGTGCCAGCAGCTTAGAACGCGTGAACTATGGCTACACCTTC.